The present T cell receptor (beta chain) was sequenced within a study of T cell changes during pregnancy in multiple sclerosis. Clones were sequenced by immunoSEQ multiplex PCR, and TCRdb holds only the in-frame ones, with some missing. Of about 21,000 clones in the sample, 80% to 90% were seen once. Trimming took 7 bases from V and 0 from J; bases not matched to a gene: 11. The CDR3 runs 16 residues. Per the germline V gene, CDR1 is SGHKS and CDR2 is YYEKEE (reference sequence). This chain uses TRBV5-5 with TRBJ2-7; 9 nucleotides line up with TRBD2. This clonotype originated in a female donor in good health, enrolled as a control in a pregnancy study. Sequenced here: CD8+ T cells from peripheral blood mononuclear cells, sampled after pregnancy. CDR3 sequence reads: CASYKGLATASYEQYF. The DNA of the CDR3 is TGTGCCAGCTACAAGGGACTAGCAACGGCCTCCTACGAGCAGTACTTC. The full variable domain, its missing parts supplied by reference TRBV5-5 and TRBJ2-7, is DAGVTQSPTHLIKTRGQQVTLRCSPISGHKSVSWYQQVLGQGPQFIFQYYEKEERGRGNFPDRFSARQFPNYSSELNVNALLLGDSALYLCASYKGLATASYEQYFGPGTRLTVT.